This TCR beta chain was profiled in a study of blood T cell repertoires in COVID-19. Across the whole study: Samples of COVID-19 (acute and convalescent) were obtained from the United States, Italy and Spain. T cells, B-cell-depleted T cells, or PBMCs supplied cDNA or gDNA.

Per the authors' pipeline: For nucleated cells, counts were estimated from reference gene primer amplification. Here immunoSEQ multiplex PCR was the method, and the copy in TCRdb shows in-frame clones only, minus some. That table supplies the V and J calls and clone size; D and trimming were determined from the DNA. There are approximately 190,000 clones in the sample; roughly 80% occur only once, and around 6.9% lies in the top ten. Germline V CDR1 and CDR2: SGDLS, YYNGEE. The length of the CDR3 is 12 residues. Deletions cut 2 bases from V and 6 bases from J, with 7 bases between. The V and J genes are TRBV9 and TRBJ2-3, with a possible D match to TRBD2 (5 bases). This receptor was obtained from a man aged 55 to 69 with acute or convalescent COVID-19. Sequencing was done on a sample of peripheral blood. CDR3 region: CASSVIADTQYF. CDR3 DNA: TGTGCCAGCAGCGTCATAGCGGATACGCAGTATTTT.